These T cell receptor beta chains were read from a single sample in a study of blood T cells in healthy people across ages. TCRdb re-derived calls from the 5' RACE reads in MiXCR, one entry per CDR3 protein. The table records around 650,000 distinct CDR3 sequences, approximately 40% of them present only once. The specimen was blood. The receptors here all came from a man older than 75 in good health. CDR3s include the opening cysteine and the closing phenylalanine or tryptophan. The D gene is left open where the match is weak. Not all rows give a size; the values are once, few, many and, for expanded clones, a class.

j_call v_call clone_size d_call cdr3_aa cdr3_nt
TRBJ2-7 TRBV4-3 few TRBD2 CASSQELLAGGVASYNEQYF TGCGCCAGCAGCCAAGAACTACTAGCGGGAGGAGTGGCGTCCTACAATGAGCAGTACTTC
TRBJ2-7 TRBV27 NA TRBD1 CASARSGTVSYEQYF TGTGCCAGCGCCCGTTCGGGGACAGTTTCCTACGAGCAGTACTTC
TRBJ2-1 TRBV6-1 NA TRBD2 CASTVAGGLKEQFF TGTGCCAGCACAGTGGCGGGGGGGCTAAAGGAGCAGTTCTTC
TRBJ2-2 TRBV3-1 few TRBD2 CASNAVGGPGELFF TGTGCCAGCAACGCGGTGGGAGGGCCCGGGGAGCTGTTTTTT
TRBJ2-5 TRBV29-1 few TRBD2 CSVEEGGAILGETQYF TGCAGCGTTGAAGAGGGAGGGGCCATTTTAGGGGAGACCCAGTACTTC
TRBJ2-5 TRBV5-1 NA TRBD2 CASSWGKTSGRALGETQYF TGCGCCAGCAGCTGGGGGAAGACTAGCGGGAGGGCCCTCGGAGAGACCCAGTACTTC
TRBJ2-3 TRBV29-1 few NA CSVEVRTPSTDTQYF TGCAGCGTTGAGGTCAGGACCCCGTCCACAGATACGCAGTATTTT
TRBJ2-3 TRBV4-1 NA NA CASSPTGSGIRADTQYF TGCGCCAGCAGTCCCACCGGTTCAGGGATCCGGGCAGATACGCAGTATTTT
TRBJ1-1 TRBV18 NA NA CASSSKEVRMNTEAFF TGTGCCAGCTCATCCAAAGAGGTACGCATGAACACTGAAGCTTTCTTT
TRBJ2-3 TRBV6-1 NA NA CASRSPGLYTDTQYF TGTGCCAGCCGCTCACCGGGGCTCTACACAGATACGCAGTATTTT
TRBJ2-1 TRBV24-1 NA TRBD2 CATSDLPTSAYNEQFF TGTGCCACCAGTGATTTGCCGACTAGCGCCTACAATGAGCAGTTCTTC
TRBJ1-5 TRBV12-5 NA NA CASGLRLGQDPNSNQPQHF TGTGCTAGTGGTTTGAGGCTGGGGCAGGATCCTAATAGCAATCAGCCCCAGCATTTT
TRBJ2-3 TRBV6-1 NA NA CASSWFTDTQYF TGTGCCAGCAGTTGGTTCACAGATACGCAGTATTTT
TRBJ1-2 TRBV4-3 few NA CASSQGLNRDTYGYTF TGCGCCAGCAGCCAAGGCCTGAACCGGGACACATATGGCTACACCTTC
TRBJ2-1 TRBV10-1 few NA CASAEAGYNEQFF TGCGCCAGCGCGGAGGCGGGCTACAATGAGCAGTTCTTC
TRBJ1-3 TRBV4-2 NA NA CASSQDTTSGNTIYF TGTGCCAGCAGCCAAGATACGACCTCTGGAAACACCATATATTTT
TRBJ2-1 TRBV9 NA TRBD2 CASSVGVVPSGNHNEQFF TGCGCCAGCAGCGTAGGGGTGGTTCCTAGCGGGAACCACAATGAGCAGTTCTTC